The 22 T cell receptor beta chains reported below all come from one sample, sequenced in a study of shared clonotypes between healthy human individuals. Some clones are missing from TCRdb's copy, which holds only in-frame ones; the method was immunoSEQ multiplex PCR. The table shows hundreds of thousands of clones, with approximately 74% occurring only once. The sample consisted of memory CD4+ T cells sorted from blood. This sample's subset: CD45RA-negative fraction. The receptors come from a woman in her twenties or thirties in good health.

The V and J genes are TRBV5-1 and TRBJ1-2; no reliable D call. V dropped 7 bases and J dropped 1 base, with 14 bases sitting between them. The CDR3 runs 14 residues. Germline CDR1 and CDR2: SGHRS and YFSETQ. The CDR3 DNA follows: TGCGCCAGCTCCCGGGGAGGGCTTAACTATGGCTACACCTTC. Protein product: CASSRGGLNYGYTF.

The chain links TRBV19 to TRBJ2-4; unclear D gene. Germline loops: CDR1 LNHDA, CDR2 SQIVND (reference sequence). The CDR3 is made up of 14 amino acids. The V gene lost 1 base and the J gene lost 2 bases, with 6 bases spanning the gap. The CDR3 region is CASSIGHTKNIQYF. The CDR3 nucleotides are TGTGCCAGTAGTATAGGTCACACCAAAAACATTCAGTACTTC.

This clone showed up just a few times. The chain combines TRBV7-8 with TRBJ2-7; 9 bases line up with TRBD1. This CDR3 has 15 residues. V lost 1 base to trimming and J lost 13 bases; unmatched junction nucleotides: 14. Per germline, CDR1 SGHVS and CDR2 FQNEAQ. The CDR3 protein is CASSLGGGTGRRFYF. The DNA for the CDR3 is TGTGCCAGCAGCTTAGGAGGGGGGACAGGGCGTCGGTTTTACTTC.

CDR3 loop: CASSIDLSDDLDYEQFF. In nucleotides, the CDR3 is TGTGCCAGTAGTATAGATCTTAGTGATGACCTTGACTATGAGCAGTTCTTC. The J gene is TRBJ2-1, the V gene TRBV19; D not certain. Germline loops: CDR1 LNHDA, CDR2 SQIVND (reference sequence). The CDR3 sequence is 17 residues long. The germline V and J ends were trimmed by 0 bases and 8 bases, with 20 bases remaining between them.

The chain combines TRBV6-5 with TRBJ2-3, with TRBD1 matching 8 bases. The CDR3 is 14 amino acids. Germline V lookup: CDR1 MNHEY, CDR2 SVGAGI. V lost 5 bases to trimming and J lost 5 bases; unmatched junction nucleotides: 6. The CDR3 protein is CASSHRTGRDTQYF. The DNA for the CDR3 is TGTGCCAGCAGTCATAGGACAGGGCGAGATACGCAGTATTTT.

The J gene is TRBJ1-1, the V gene TRBV28; D ambiguous. V shed 10 bases and J shed 0 bases, with 9 bases lying between them. This CDR3 has 12 amino acids. Germline values: CDR1 MDHEN, CDR2 SYDVKM. CDR3 bases: TGTGCCACCCAGAGGATGAACACTGAAGCTTTCTTT. It codes for CATQRMNTEAFF.

The rearrangement links TRBV18 to TRBJ1-2; unclear D gene. The CDR3 is 16 amino acids. V gave up 1 base and J gave up 5 bases, with 17 bases separating them. Germline-derived CDR1 and CDR2 are KGHSH and LQKENI. In nucleotides, the CDR3 is TGTGCCAGCTCACCACGTGGCCAGTCGAGAGGTTATGGCTACACCTTC. Translation gives CASSPRGQSRGYGYTF.

This chain connects TRBV11-2 to TRBJ2-1, with D perhaps matching TRBD2 (5 bases). CDR3 length: 17 amino acids. Trimming removed 4 bases at V and 0 bases at J, with 16 bases between. Germline CDR1 reads SGHAT; CDR2 reads FQNNGV. In nucleotides, the CDR3 is TGTGCCAGCAGCTATGGCGGAGGACTGACCTCCTACAATGAGCAGTTCTTC. Translating it yields CASSYGGGLTSYNEQFF.

The chain has TRBV5-1 and TRBJ2-3; 12 bases line up with TRBD2. V gave up 7 bases and J gave up 6 bases; unmatched junction bases: 3. This CDR3 comprises 13 residues. The germline V gene has CDR1 SGHRS and CDR2 YFSETQ. CDR3 region: CASYLAGGDTQYF. The CDR3 region has the DNA TGCGCCAGCTATCTAGCGGGAGGGGATACGCAGTATTTT.

The chain links TRBV28 to TRBJ1-1, with D maybe TRBD1 (5 bases). Germline assignment: CDR1 MDHEN and CDR2 SYDVKM. Trimming pared 4 bases from V and 11 bases from J, leaving 23 bases between. CDR3 length: 15 residues. CDR3 residues: CASSSRTAAGYRAFF. The CDR3 region has the DNA TGTGCCAGCAGTTCCCGCACCGCCGCCGGGTACAGGGCTTTCTTT.

The chain joins TRBV18 to TRBJ1-2; the D is unclear. CDR3 length: 14 residues. The ends were cut back, 2 bases at V and 5 bases at J, with 12 bases in the middle. Germline V gene lookup returns CDR1 KGHSH and CDR2 LQKENI. The CDR3 region has the DNA TGTGCCAGCTCACCATCTTCCGGAGAGTATGGCTACACCTTC. It specifies CASSPSSGEYGYTF.

This clone has a handful of counts. The same CDR3 is also encoded by other DNA sequences in this sample. This rearrangement joins TRBV5-4 to TRBJ1-2; a possible D gene is TRBD1 (5 bases). This CDR3 has 14 amino acids. With 2 bases removed from V and 2 bases from J, the gap between germline ends came to 10 bases. Looked up from germline, CDR1 is SGHNT and CDR2 is YYREEE (reference sequence). CDR3 sequence: CASSLGGANYGYTF. DNA of the CDR3: TGTGCCAGCAGCTTAGGCGGGGCGAACTATGGCTACACCTTC.

The chain links TRBV25-1 to TRBJ1-2; perhaps TRBD1 as D (5 bases). V was cut by 5 bases and J by 3 bases, with 10 bases left in between. The CDR3 is 13 amino acids. Germline assignment: CDR1 MGHDK and CDR2 SYGVNS. CDR3 protein: CASSKGRDYGYTF. As DNA, the CDR3 is TGTGCCAGCAGTAAGGGACGGGACTATGGCTACACCTTC.

The chain links TRBV28 to TRBJ2-7; 8 bases are shared with TRBD2. CDR3 size: 15 residues. The ends lost 5 bases at V and 3 bases at J; junction bases unmatched: 9. Germline V gene data show CDR1 as MDHEN and CDR2 as SYDVKM. The DNA for the CDR3 is TGTGCCAGCAGTCCCCGGGGGGGGGTTTACTACGAGCAGTACTTC. Its protein is CASSPRGGVYYEQYF.

The chain carries TRBV19 and TRBJ1-1, with 8 nucleotides matching TRBD1. The CDR3 contains 14 residues. V was pared by 1 base and J by 6 bases, with 4 bases of the junction left unmatched. Germline V lookup: CDR1 LNHDA, CDR2 SQIVND (reference sequence). The CDR3: CASSIGTGTAEAFF. The DNA of the CDR3 is TGTGCCAGTAGTATAGGGACAGGGACCGCTGAAGCTTTCTTT. Based on the CDR3 plus reference TRBV19 and TRBJ1-1, the full variable domain is DGGITQSPKYLFRKEGQNVTLSCEQNLNHDAMYWYRQDPGQGLRLIYYSQIVNDFQKGDIAEGYSVSREKKESFPLTVTSAQKNPTAFYLCASSIGTGTAEAFFGQGTRLTVV.

This clone was observed a few times. V gene TRBV4-1 combines with J gene TRBJ2-1; tentative D call: TRBD1 (5 bases). Trimming pared 4 bases from V and 8 bases from J, leaving 18 bases between. CDR3 length: 15 amino acids. Per germline, CDR1 MGHRA and CDR2 YSYEKL. The CDR3 region is CASSLGHSTRDEQFF. CDR3 in DNA: TGCGCCAGCAGCCTGGGGCATAGCACAAGGGATGAGCAGTTCTTC.

This clone was observed a single time. V usage is TRBV28 and J usage is TRBJ2-1; D remains ambiguous. Germline V CDR1 and CDR2: MDHEN, SYDVKM. The CDR3 is 14 residues long. V was shortened by 4 bases and J by 0 bases, with 7 bases between the two germline ends. The CDR3 DNA reads as TGTGCCAGCAGTTACATGAGCTCCTACAATGAGCAGTTCTTC. It yields the protein CASSYMSSYNEQFF.

The chain joins TRBV28 to TRBJ1-4; 7 bases line up with TRBD1. The germline V gene has CDR1 MDHEN and CDR2 SYDVKM. The junction had 8 bases not matched to a gene; V was cut back by 3 bases and J by 13 bases. This CDR3 region has 13 residues. CDR3 residues: CASSLRQGNRLFF. The CDR3 region has the DNA TGTGCCAGCAGTTTGAGACAGGGTAATAGACTGTTTTTT.

The rearrangement joins TRBV7-9 to TRBJ1-4; D perhaps matches TRBD1 (6 bases). This CDR3 is 17 amino acids long. V was cut by 4 bases and J by 7 bases, with 22 bases left in between. Germline lookup yields CDR1 SEHNR and CDR2 FQNEAQ (reference sequence). CDR3 DNA: TGTGCCAGCAGCTCAACTAACTACGGGGGGCTTTCTGAAAAACTGTTTTTT. Translation: CASSSTNYGGLSEKLFF.

This sequence joins TRBV11-1 and TRBJ2-7; 9 nucleotides agree with TRBD1. This CDR3 region has 16 residues. Germline values: CDR1 SGHAT, CDR2 FQDESV (reference sequence). V gave up 1 base and J gave up 1 base; unmatched junction bases: 5. CDR3 residues: CASSLGGTGLSYEQYF. In nucleotides, the CDR3 is TGTGCCAGCAGCTTAGGGGGGACAGGGCTATCCTACGAGCAGTACTTC.

J is TRBJ1-2 and V is TRBV10-1; D is perhaps TRBD1 (6 bases). The CDR3 has 13 residues. Per the germline V gene, CDR1 is WNHNN and CDR2 is SYGVQD (reference sequence). Trimming pared 2 bases from V and 8 bases from J, leaving 12 bases between. CDR3 coding DNA: TGCGCCAGCAGTGAGCACAGGGAGGACGGCTACACCTTC. This codes for CASSEHREDGYTF.

The rearrangement links TRBV11-2 to TRBJ2-7; D assignment may be TRBD1 or TRBD2 (5 bases each). V lost 8 bases and J lost 1, with 15 bases in between. CDR3 length: 14 residues. Per germline, CDR1 SGHAT and CDR2 FQNNGV. CDR3 loop: CASARGFSSYEQYF. The CDR3 DNA reads TGTGCCAGCGCGAGGGGTTTTAGTTCCTACGAGCAGTACTTC.